Listed here are 27 T cell receptor beta chains from one sample, sequenced in a study of blood T cell repertoires in COVID-19. Clones were read by immunoSEQ multiplex PCR, and TCRdb kept only the in-frame ones, dropping some. This table has approximately 150,000 clones, about 88% appearing once. The sequenced sample consisted of peripheral blood. These receptors came from a woman of 80 years or more with acute or convalescent COVID-19.

The chain links TRBV19 to TRBJ1-5; no clear D. CDR3 length: 14 amino acids. Deletions cut 9 bases from V and 5 bases from J, with 17 bases between. Germline lookup yields CDR1 LNHDA and CDR2 SQIVND (reference sequence). The CDR3 DNA is TGTGCCAGCCGCCAAGCGGGGTGGGATCAGCCCCAGCATTTT. It encodes CASRQAGWDQPQHF. The full variable domain, completed using reference TRBV19 and TRBJ1-5, is DGGITQSPKYLFRKEGQNVTLSCEQNLNHDAMYWYRQDPGQGLRLIYYSQIVNDFQKGDIAEGYSVSREKKESFPLTVTSAQKNPTAFYLCASRQAGWDQPQHFGDGTRLSIL.

This clone was recorded only once. V is TRBV7-2 and J is TRBJ2-1; 10 bases align to TRBD2. The V and J ends lost 3 bases and 7 bases, in that order; junction bases with no gene match: 15. The V gene's germline CDR1 is SGHTA and CDR2 FQGNSA. The CDR3 covers 18 residues. CDR3: CASSFPAGGPGVLNEQFF. The CDR3 bases are TGTGCCAGCAGCTTTCCAGCGGGGGGGCCTGGAGTCCTTAATGAGCAGTTCTTC.

Concerning this clone: At the DNA level, this CDR3 is encoded by other sequences in the same sample as well. The chain couples TRBV5-6 to TRBJ2-7; D is possibly TRBD2 (5 bases). The germline V gene encodes CDR1 SGHDT and CDR2 YYEEEE. The CDR3 covers 13 residues. Trimming took off 0 bases at V and 1 base at J, with 5 bases between the two ends. CDR3 nucleotides: TGTGCCAGCAGCTTGGCGGGATCCTACGAGCAGTACTTC. This encodes CASSLAGSYEQYF.

The chain is built from TRBV5-6 and TRBJ2-7; D may be TRBD2 (6 bases). There are 15 residues in the CDR3. V was shortened by 0 bases and J by 4 bases, with 14 bases between the two germline ends. Germline V lookup: CDR1 SGHDT, CDR2 YYEEEE. The CDR3 DNA reads as TGTGCCAGCAGCTTGGACATTGCTGGGAGGTACGAGCAGTACTTC. It specifies CASSLDIAGRYEQYF.

As concerns this clone: Other DNA sequences in the same sample also yield this CDR3. In DNA, the CDR3 is TGTGCCACCAGCAGAGACAGGGGGCCCTACGAGCAGTACTTC. Protein sequence: CATSRDRGPYEQYF. This chain links TRBV15 with TRBJ2-7, with TRBD1 matching 8 bases. CDR1 is LNHNV, CDR2 YYDKDF, per germline (reference sequence). V lost 0 bases, J lost 2 bases, and 0 bases stayed unmatched. This CDR3 is 14 amino acids long.

This sequence joins TRBV5-4 and TRBJ2-2, with no clear D. V gave up 2 bases and J gave up 1 base, with 12 bases separating them. The CDR3 runs to 16 residues. Germline V lookup: CDR1 SGHNT, CDR2 YYREEE (reference sequence). In DNA, the CDR3 is TGTGCCAGCAGCTTTGGTAGCCCCTTGAACACCGGGGAGCTGTTTTTT. Amino acid sequence: CASSFGSPLNTGELFF.

The chain recombines TRBV5-4 with TRBJ2-7; maybe TRBD2 (6 bases). Trimming cost V 6 bases and J 0 bases, with 10 bases left between them. This CDR3 comprises 13 residues. The V gene's germline CDR1 is SGHNT and CDR2 YYREEE (reference sequence). The CDR3 sequence is CASKAGNSYEQYF. The DNA of the CDR3 is TGTGCCAGCAAGGCGGGGAACTCCTACGAGCAGTACTTC.

This chain connects TRBV7-3 to TRBJ2-5; TRBD2 aligns across 12 bases. Germline CDR1 is SGHTA and CDR2 is FQGTGA. V lost 5 bases, J lost 5 bases, and 9 bases stayed unmatched. The CDR3 runs to 16 residues. CDR3 amino acids: CASSPRTSGAGETQYF. In DNA, the CDR3 is TGTGCCAGCAGCCCTAGGACTAGCGGGGCCGGGGAGACCCAGTACTTC.

This clone was counted a few times. The chain uses TRBV24-1 and TRBJ2-2, with TRBD2 matching 12 bases. The CDR3 sequence is 15 residues long. V shed 7 bases and J 5 bases; nucleotides not matched to a gene: 4. From germline, CDR1 is KGHDR and CDR2 SFDVKD. The CDR3 DNA reads as TGTGCCACCAGCAAACTAGCGGGAGGAACCGGGGAGCTGTTTTTT. It is translated as CATSKLAGGTGELFF.

Remarks on this clone: The junction shows a germline mismatch at one end, possibly a read error. The chain links TRBV19 to TRBJ2-5; TRBD2 agrees at 9 bases. This CDR3 is built from 15 residues. Looked up from germline, CDR1 is LNHDA and CDR2 is SQIVND (reference sequence). The CDR3 DNA reads as TGTGCCAGTAGAATAGCGGGAGTCAGCCAAGAGACCCAGTACTTC. Translating it yields CASRIAGVSQETQYF. Variable domain in full (rest from reference TRBV19 and TRBJ2-5): DGGITQSPKYLFRKEGQNVTLSCEQNLNHDAMYWYRQDPGQGLRLIYYSQIVNDFQKGDIAEGYSVSREKKESFPLTVTSAQKNPTAFYLCASRIAGVSQETQYFGPGTRLLVL.

The rearrangement uses TRBV25-1 and TRBJ1-2, with 7 nucleotides matching TRBD1. Germline lookup yields CDR1 MGHDK and CDR2 SYGVNS. Trimming took 3 bases from V and 5 from J; bases not matched to a gene: 9. The length of the CDR3 is 15 residues. CDR3 coding DNA: TGTGCCAGCAGTGACCATGGGGACAGACCGTATGGCTACACCTTC. It specifies CASSDHGDRPYGYTF.

This sequence joins TRBV4-1 and TRBJ1-2, with 7 bases fitting TRBD1. There are 15 residues in the CDR3. V shed 1 base, J shed 2 bases, and the junction held 4 bases outside the gene matches. The V gene's germline CDR1 is MGHRA and CDR2 YSYEKL. The CDR3 bases are TGCGCCAGCAGCCAAGGTGGCAGGGGGAACTATGGCTACACCTTC. This gives the protein CASSQGGRGNYGYTF.

The chain couples TRBV4-1 to TRBJ1-2; D ambiguous. Germline V lookup: CDR1 MGHRA, CDR2 YSYEKL. The CDR3 has 19 amino acids. With 0 bases removed from V and 1 base from J, the gap between germline ends came to 21 bases. CDR3 sequence reads: CASSQDSPTGQKVNYGYTF. The DNA for the CDR3 is TGCGCCAGCAGCCAAGATTCTCCTACTGGGCAGAAAGTTAACTATGGCTACACCTTC.

This clone occurred many times. The gene calls are TRBV5-6 and TRBJ2-5, with 10 bases matching TRBD1. V lost 3 bases, J lost 4 bases, and 6 bases stayed unmatched. The CDR3 sequence is 15 residues long. Germline CDR1 is SGHDT and CDR2 is YYEEEE. The CDR3 DNA sequence: TGTGCCAGCAGCTCGACAGGGGGCGAGGGAGAGACCCAGTACTTC. Translating gives CASSSTGGEGETQYF.

The V call is TRBV10-3, the J call TRBJ1-5, with D possibly TRBD1 on 6 matching bases. Germline V gene lookup returns CDR1 ENHRY and CDR2 SYGVKD. V dropped 6 bases and J dropped 0 bases, with 12 bases sitting between them. The CDR3 has 15 residues. The CDR3 region has the DNA TGTGCCATCAGCAGGGACAAATATAGCAATCAGCCCCAGCATTTT. Translating it yields CAISRDKYSNQPQHF.

CDR3 DNA sequence: TGTGCCATCAGTGGGTTAACGGGAACCACCGGGGAGCTGTTTTTT. It is translated as CAISGLTGTTGELFF. V usage is TRBV10-3 and J usage is TRBJ2-2; TRBD2 might be the D (5 bases). V was shortened by 4 bases and J by 4 bases, with 13 bases between the two germline ends. This CDR3 has 15 residues. The germline V gene has CDR1 ENHRY and CDR2 SYGVKD.

The genes are TRBV6-9 and TRBJ1-2, with D hard to call. Germline V gene data show CDR1 as MNHGY and CDR2 as SVAAGI. Trimming pared 2 bases from V and 2 bases from J, leaving 12 bases between. This CDR3 is built from 15 residues. The CDR3, as DNA: TGTGCCAGCAGTTATCGGCCGGGGAGGAACTATGGCTACACCTTC. Its translation is CASSYRPGRNYGYTF.

The CDR3 region has the DNA TGTGCCAGCAGTTTATGGGGGGGCTCTGCTGATGGCTACACCTTC. Protein: CASSLWGGSADGYTF. V is TRBV27 and J is TRBJ1-2, with D perhaps TRBD1 (6 bases). There are 15 residues in the CDR3. Germline-derived CDR1 and CDR2 are MNHEY and SMNVEV (reference sequence). Trimming removed 1 base from V and 6 bases from J, with 15 bases in between.

CDR3 nucleotides: TGTGCCAGTAGTATGTCAGGGTCAGGGGGCACCGGGGAGCTGTTTTTT. Its protein product is CASSMSGSGGTGELFF. The chain uses TRBV19 and TRBJ2-2; 7 nucleotides line up with TRBD1. Losses at the gene ends were 3 bases for V and 4 bases for J; bases not matched to a gene: 8. Germline V lookup: CDR1 LNHDA, CDR2 SQIVND (reference sequence). The length of the CDR3 is 16 residues.

This chain connects TRBV28 to TRBJ2-3, with 13 bases matching TRBD2. The CDR3 has 15 residues. Per germline, CDR1 MDHEN and CDR2 SYDVKM. The J segment lost 2 bases and the V segment lost 6 bases, leaving 2 bases of the junction unmatched. The CDR3 region is CASRGTSGTTDTQYF. CDR3 coding DNA: TGTGCCAGCAGAGGGACTAGCGGGACCACAGATACGCAGTATTTT.

The chain uses TRBV2 and TRBJ1-6, with TRBD1 matching over 10 bases. V lost 8 bases and J lost 7; bases outside the gene matches: 14. Per the germline V gene, CDR1 is SNHLY and CDR2 is FYNNEI. The CDR3 is 17 amino acids. CDR3 bases: TGTGCCAGCGGAGGACAGGGGGGGGTTTCGCGGAATTCACCCCTCCACTTT. This sequence encodes CASGGQGGVSRNSPLHF. Together with reference TRBV2 and TRBJ1-6, the CDR3 gives the full variable domain: EPEVTQTPSHQVTQMGQEVILRCVPISNHLYFYWYRQILGQKVEFLVSFYNNEISEKSEIFDDQFSVERPDGSNFTLKIRSTKLEDSAMYFCASGGQGGVSRNSPLHFGNGTRLTVT.

This clone turned up a few times. The rearrangement joins TRBV15 to TRBJ2-2, with TRBD1 identical over 9 bases. Germline CDR1 and CDR2: LNHNV and YYDKDF (reference sequence). V lost 6 bases and J lost 5; bases outside the gene matches: 4. The CDR3 has 14 amino acids. CDR3 amino acids: CATRRDRVTGELFF. CDR3 in DNA: TGTGCCACCAGACGGGACAGGGTTACCGGGGAGCTGTTTTTT.

The genes are TRBV10-2 and TRBJ2-5, with 8 bases aligning to TRBD1. With 6 bases clipped from V and 5 bases from J, the junction kept 8 bases outside the gene matches. The CDR3 is 14 residues long. Germline CDR1 and CDR2: WSHSY and SAAADI. In DNA, the CDR3 is TGCGCCAGCAGGCCACAGGGGGTGGAGGAGACCCAGTACTTC. Translating gives CASRPQGVEETQYF.

This clone has just one count. This chain uses TRBV11-2 with TRBJ1-2; D not certain. The CDR3 totals 15 residues. The germline gives CDR1 SGHAT, CDR2 FQNNGV. Trimming took off 3 bases at V and 3 bases at J, with 14 bases between the two ends. The CDR3 loop reads CASSFNPGRDYGYTF. DNA of the CDR3: TGTGCCAGCAGCTTTAACCCCGGGCGGGACTATGGCTACACCTTC.

The chain employs TRBV20-1 and TRBJ2-4, with a possible D match to TRBD2 (5 bases). The V gene lost 3 bases and the J gene lost 6 bases, with 24 bases spanning the gap. Germline CDR1 reads DFQATT; CDR2 reads SNEGSKA (reference sequence). The CDR3 is 17 residues long. CDR3 DNA: TGCAGTGCTAGTGAGGGCTCAGTACGATGGTTGAGAAACATTCAGTACTTC. It encodes CSASEGSVRWLRNIQYF.

V gene TRBV5-4 combines with J gene TRBJ2-7, with 11 bases fitting TRBD1. The germline V gene encodes CDR1 SGHNT and CDR2 YYREEE (reference sequence). There are 14 residues in the CDR3. Trimming removed 4 bases from V and 6 bases from J; junction bases left unmatched: 6. The CDR3, as DNA: TGTGCCAGCAGCGCGGACAGGGGGCTTGTCGAGCAGTACTTC. It encodes CASSADRGLVEQYF.

This chain connects TRBV7-9 to TRBJ1-2; TRBD1 is a possible D gene (6 bases). The CDR3 spans 17 residues. The V gene's germline CDR1 is SEHNR and CDR2 FQNEAQ (reference sequence). The V gene lost 1 base and the J gene lost 8 bases, with 23 bases spanning the gap. The CDR3 DNA follows: TGTGCCAGCAGCTTAGTGACAGGCCGTCCCCAGTCTTGGGGCTACACCTTC. Its protein is CASSLVTGRPQSWGYTF.